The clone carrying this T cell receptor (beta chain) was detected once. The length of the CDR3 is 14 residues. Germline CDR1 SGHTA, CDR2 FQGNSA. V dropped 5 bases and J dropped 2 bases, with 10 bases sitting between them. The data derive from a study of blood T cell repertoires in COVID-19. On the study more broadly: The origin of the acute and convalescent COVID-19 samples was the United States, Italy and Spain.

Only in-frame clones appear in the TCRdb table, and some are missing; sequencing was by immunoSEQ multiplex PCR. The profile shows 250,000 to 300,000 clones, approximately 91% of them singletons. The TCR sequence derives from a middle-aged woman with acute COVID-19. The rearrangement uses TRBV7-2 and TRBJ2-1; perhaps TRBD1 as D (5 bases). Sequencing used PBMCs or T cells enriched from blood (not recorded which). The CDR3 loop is CASSHRTPYNEQFF. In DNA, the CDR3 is TGTGCCAGCAGCCATCGGACACCCTACAATGAGCAGTTCTTC.